This T cell receptor (beta chain) was captured by sequencing in a study of response to subunit inactivated influenza vaccine. In regard to this clonotype: As yet, its antigen is unknown.

The V gene lost 5 bases and the J gene lost 0 bases, with 12 bases spanning the gap. The CDR3 consists of 14 residues. Germline CDR1 is SGHRS and CDR2 is YFSETQ. TCRdb re-called the RT-PCR reads through MiXCR, storing one row per CDR3 protein. The sample carries 500,000 to 550,000 distinct CDR3 sequences, approximately 7.6% recorded once. Study findings and constraints: New T cells are recruited in small numbers by each seasonal influenza vaccination, according to the authors' suggestion.

The sequence was obtained from a man between 50 and 69 years old who received an inactivated influenza vaccine. The gene calls are TRBV5-1 and TRBJ2-7; D is uncertain. Sequencing used PBMCs from blood, obtained roughly 24 months after vaccination. The CDR3 is CASSRARSSYEQYF. CDR3 bases: TGCGCCAGCAGTCGTGCGCGGAGCTCCTACGAGCAGTACTTC.